Below, 32 T cell receptor beta chains from the same sample are listed, as sequenced in a study of cytomegalovirus exposure and HLA in healthy donors. Primers for the PCR totalled 60 Vbeta and 13 Jbeta. Profiling relied on immunoSEQ multiplex PCR, and the TCRdb table lists in-frame clones only, not all of them. Seen here are approximately 200,000 clones, over 60% observed once, and the top ten hold under 5%. Material: PBMCs. Source of these receptors: a man between 25 and 39 years old in good health and CMV-seropositive.

This clone appeared once. This chain connects TRBV7-2 to TRBJ1-5; D unclear. Trimming pared 0 bases from V and 4 bases from J, leaving 10 bases between. The V gene's germline CDR1 is SGHTA and CDR2 FQGNSA. The CDR3 is made up of 15 amino acids. The CDR3 here is CASSLARLTNQPQHF. CDR3 coding DNA: TGTGCCAGCAGCTTAGCGCGGCTTACAAATCAGCCCCAGCATTTT.

This clone has only a few counts. This chain uses TRBV7-9 with TRBJ2-7; 7 bases are shared with TRBD1. The CDR3 consists of 15 residues. The trim removed 2 bases at V and 7 bases at J, leaving 11 bases unmatched. CDR1 is SEHNR and CDR2 is FQNEAQ in the germline V gene (reference sequence). The CDR3 DNA sequence: TGTGCCAGCAGCTTATTCGGGGACAGCGCTGTAGAGCAGTACTTC. This gives the protein CASSLFGDSAVEQYF.

This clone turned up a few times. The V call is TRBV10-1, the J call TRBJ1-6; a possible D gene is TRBD1 (6 bases). V lost 3 bases to trimming and J lost 3 bases, with 12 bases between them. CDR1 and CDR2 from the germline V gene are WNHNN and SYGVQD (reference sequence). The CDR3 extends over 16 amino acids. CDR3 coding DNA: TGCGCCAGCAGTGACCCACGGACAGTCTATAATTCACCCCTCCACTTT. It translates to CASSDPRTVYNSPLHF.

The rearrangement uses TRBV29-1 and TRBJ1-3, with unresolved D. This CDR3 spans 13 amino acids. Trimming took off 4 bases at V and 4 bases at J, with 11 bases between the two ends. Germline CDR1 SQVTM, CDR2 ANQGSEA. The CDR3 sequence is CSVVVAAGNTIYF. The CDR3 DNA sequence: TGCAGCGTTGTGGTGGCGGCCGGAAACACCATATATTTT.

The rearrangement links TRBV4-3 to TRBJ1-1; TRBD1 aligns across 8 bases. The CDR3 has 16 residues. J lost 2 bases, V lost 0 bases, and 5 bases had no gene match. CDR1 is LGHNA, CDR2 YSLEER, per germline. CDR3 nucleotide sequence: TGCGCCAGCAGCCAAGAGTCAGGGGGCGCAAACACTGAAGCTTTCTTT. Protein: CASSQESGGANTEAFF.

This chain connects TRBV7-6 to TRBJ2-1; maybe TRBD2 (6 bases). CDR3 length equals 12 residues. Germline CDR1 is SGHVS and CDR2 is FNYEAQ. V was cut by 11 bases and J by 10 bases, with 18 bases left in between. For the CDR3, the DNA is TGTGCCGGAGGGACCCCCTCGGGCGAGCAGTTCTTC. Amino acids: CAGGTPSGEQFF.

About this clone itself: This sample includes further DNA sequences coding for the same CDR3. This sequence joins TRBV9 and TRBJ2-2; TRBD2 aligns across 9 bases. With V trimmed by 4 bases and J by 7 bases, 29 bases remained unmatched. Germline V CDR1 and CDR2: SGDLS, YYNGEE. The CDR3 sequence is 22 residues long. CDR3 sequence reads: CASSHGPTGTTLAGERIGELFF. For the CDR3, the DNA is TGTGCCAGCAGCCACGGTCCCACAGGGACCACCTTAGCGGGAGAACGGATCGGGGAGCTGTTTTTT. Together with reference TRBV9 and TRBJ2-2, the CDR3 gives the full variable domain: DSGVTQTPKHLITATGQRVTLRCSPRSGDLSVYWYQQSLDQGLQFLIQYYNGEERAKGNILERFSAQQFPDLHSELNLSSLELGDSALYFCASSHGPTGTTLAGERIGELFFGEGSRLTVL.

V gene TRBV30 combines with J gene TRBJ2-1, with a tentative D call TRBD2 (6 bases). Trimming took 2 bases from V and 4 from J, leaving 12 bases between them. Germline V gives CDR1 GTSNPN, CDR2 SVGIG (reference sequence). The CDR3 is 14 residues long. CDR3 coding DNA: TGTGCCTGGAGTAGACGGGACTTTTACAATGAGCAGTTCTTC. The encoded protein is CAWSRRDFYNEQFF.

This chain joins TRBV28 and TRBJ2-6; tentatively, D is TRBD1 (6 bases). V was clipped by 6 bases and J by 0 bases, with 15 bases between them. Per the germline V gene, CDR1 is MDHEN and CDR2 is SYDVKM. The CDR3 extends over 17 amino acids. The CDR3 DNA reads TGTGCCAGCAGCCCTACCCGGACAGTCTCTGGGGCCAACGTCCTGACTTTC. Residues: CASSPTRTVSGANVLTF.

CDR3 DNA sequence: TGTGCCAGCAGTTTTCAGGGGTGGGGAAACGGGGAGCTGTTTTTT. This translates into CASSFQGWGNGELFF. The V gene is TRBV28, the J gene TRBJ2-2; D may be TRBD1 (6 bases). This CDR3 has 15 residues. Trimming took off 3 bases at V and 7 bases at J, with 15 bases between the two ends. Germline lookup yields CDR1 MDHEN and CDR2 SYDVKM.

V usage is TRBV6-1 and J usage is TRBJ2-7; possibly TRBD1 for D (5 bases). The CDR3 runs 15 residues. The germline CDR1 and CDR2 sequences are MNHNS and SASEGT. The ends were cut back, 4 bases at V and 0 bases at J, with 13 bases in the middle. The CDR3 sequence: CASSVQKGSSYEQYF. The CDR3 nucleotides read TGTGCCAGCAGTGTGCAGAAGGGGTCCTCCTACGAGCAGTACTTC.

The chain is built from TRBV6-6 and TRBJ1-4, with a tentative D call TRBD1 (5 bases). Germline CDR1 and CDR2: MNHNY and SVGAGI (reference sequence). V shed 7 bases and J shed 8 bases, with 14 bases lying between them. The CDR3 spans 13 residues. The CDR3, as DNA: TGTGCCAGCACTCAGGGTTATAACGAAAAACTGTTTTTT. Translation gives CASTQGYNEKLFF.

The V and J genes are TRBV14 and TRBJ1-4; 9 bases are shared with TRBD1. With 4 bases clipped from V and 8 bases from J, the junction kept 5 bases outside the gene matches. CDR1 is SGHDN and CDR2 is FVKESK in the germline V gene. The CDR3 totals 14 residues. The CDR3 DNA is TGTGCCAGCAGCCTACAGGGGGCAGGGGAAAAACTGTTTTTT. Translating it yields CASSLQGAGEKLFF. Full variable domain (rest looked up from reference TRBV14 and TRBJ1-4): EAGVTQFPSHSVIEKGQTVTLRCDPISGHDNLYWYRRVMGKEIKFLLHFVKESKQDESGMPNNRFLAERTGGTYSTLKVQPAELEDSGVYFCASSLQGAGEKLFFGSGTQLSVL.

This clone was seen just once. The chain has TRBV9 and TRBJ1-3, with D unresolved. The V and J ends lost 9 bases and 0 bases respectively, with 13 bases between them. The CDR3 contains 14 residues. Germline CDR1 is SGDLS and CDR2 is YYNGEE. CDR3 nucleotide sequence: TGTGCCACGGGGAAGGCGGGCTCTGGAAACACCATATATTTT. Amino acids: CATGKAGSGNTIYF.

CDR3 nucleotides: TGTGCAAGTCGCTTAGGGCCCATGGTCCCGGACAGAAAATGCACTGAAGCTTTCTTT. This gives the protein CASRLGPMVPDRKCTEAFF. V gene TRBV12-2 combines with J gene TRBJ1-1; TRBD1 reflects the table's D call only, with no check against the DNA. TRBV12-2 is an annotated pseudogene. This CDR3 is built from 19 residues.

This clone has more than one count but fewer than ten. V gene TRBV7-6 combines with J gene TRBJ2-6, with TRBD1 matching 9 bases. Germline CDR1 reads SGHVS; CDR2 reads FNYEAQ. The CDR3 is 19 amino acids. V trimming: 3 bases; J trimming: 0 bases; junction bases outside the gene matches: 9. This chain's CDR3 is CASSLSTGQGLSGANVLTF. DNA for the CDR3: TGTGCCAGCAGCTTGTCTACGGGACAGGGACTCTCTGGGGCCAACGTCCTGACTTTC.

This chain joins TRBV30 and TRBJ2-7; D possibly corresponds to TRBD2 (5 bases). V lost 8 bases to trimming and J lost 0 bases, with 14 bases between them. Germline-derived CDR1 and CDR2 are GTSNPN and SVGIG (reference sequence). This CDR3 contains 13 residues. CDR3 protein: CAVAGVSSYEQYF. The CDR3 DNA follows: TGTGCCGTGGCCGGGGTCAGCTCCTACGAGCAGTACTTC.

This sequence joins TRBV30 and TRBJ1-1, with 8 bases that match TRBD1. Germline loops: CDR1 GTSNPN, CDR2 SVGIG (reference sequence). V lost 5 bases, J lost 1 base, and 9 bases stayed unmatched. This CDR3 contains 15 residues. This chain's CDR3 is CAWVARQGRNTEAFF. CDR3 DNA: TGTGCCTGGGTAGCCAGACAGGGGCGGAACACTGAAGCTTTCTTT.

The chain combines TRBV5-8 with TRBJ1-1; the D gene is possibly TRBD1 (6 bases). Looked up from germline, CDR1 is SGHTS and CDR2 is YDEGEE. With 5 bases removed from V and 1 base from J, the gap between germline ends came to 12 bases. The CDR3 runs 14 residues. Written as DNA, the CDR3 is TGTGCCAGCAGATACAGGGTGGCGAACACTGAAGCTTTCTTT. Protein product: CASRYRVANTEAFF.

This chain connects TRBV19 to TRBJ1-5; D is possibly TRBD1 (5 bases). Per germline, CDR1 LNHDA and CDR2 SQIVND (reference sequence). V was trimmed by 4 bases and J by 2 bases, leaving 18 bases between them. CDR3 size: 17 residues. The CDR3 sequence is CASSTPPQGLGNQPQHF. CDR3 DNA sequence: TGTGCCAGTAGTACACCGCCTCAGGGATTAGGCAATCAGCCCCAGCATTTT.

This clone appeared a single time. The chain joins TRBV5-5 to TRBJ2-7; TRBD2 matches 15 bases. Trimming took 4 bases from V and 6 from J; bases not matched to a gene: 8. CDR3 length: 16 residues. CDR1 and CDR2 (germline): SGHKS, YYEKEE (reference sequence). The CDR3 nucleotides read TGTGCCAGCAGCCCTCGGACTAGCGGGGGGGCGGTCGAGCAGTACTTC. Translation: CASSPRTSGGAVEQYF.

The rearrangement joins TRBV7-8 to TRBJ2-7; TRBD1 agrees at 12 bases. With V trimmed by 4 bases and J by 2 bases, 3 bases remained unmatched. Looked up from germline, CDR1 is SGHVS and CDR2 is FQNEAQ. The CDR3 is made up of 15 amino acids. The chain's CDR3 is CASSWDRGPPYEQYF. CDR3 nucleotides: TGTGCCAGCAGCTGGGACAGGGGGCCACCCTACGAGCAGTACTTC. The variable domain in full, completed from reference TRBV7-8 and TRBJ2-7, reads GAGVSQSPRYKVAKRGQDVALRCDPISGHVSLFWYQQALGQGPEFLTYFQNEAQLDKSGLPSDRFFAERPEGSVSTLKIQRTQQEDSAVYLCASSWDRGPPYEQYFGPGTRLTVT.

This clone was observed once. This CDR3 reads CASSETGDQSYEQYF. The CDR3 bases are TGTGCCAGCAGCGAGACAGGGGATCAATCCTACGAGCAGTACTTC. The V call is TRBV9, the J call TRBJ2-7; 8 bases line up with TRBD1. V was clipped by 3 bases and J by 1 base; unmatched bases: 6. CDR3 length: 15 amino acids. Germline values: CDR1 SGDLS, CDR2 YYNGEE.

About this clone: An end of the junction differs from the germline gene, which may be a read error. This rearrangement joins TRBV15 to TRBJ1-4; D might be TRBD1 (5 bases). This CDR3 spans 15 amino acids. The germline V gene encodes CDR1 LNHNV and CDR2 YYDKDF (reference sequence). The CDR3 reads CASAQGGGRRERLFF. The CDR3 region has the DNA TGTGCCAGCGCCCAGGGAGGAGGGCGAAGAGAAAGACTGTTTTTT.

The gene calls are TRBV7-8 and TRBJ1-5; 7 nucleotides match TRBD1. The CDR3 extends over 15 amino acids. V was clipped by 5 bases and J by 0 bases; unmatched bases: 4. Looked up from germline, CDR1 is SGHVS and CDR2 is FQNEAQ. The CDR3: CASSGGQHSNQPQHF. The CDR3 bases are TGTGCCAGCAGCGGGGGACAGCATAGCAATCAGCCCCAGCATTTT. The full variable domain, with the rest looked up from reference TRBV7-8 and TRBJ1-5, is GAGVSQSPRYKVAKRGQDVALRCDPISGHVSLFWYQQALGQGPEFLTYFQNEAQLDKSGLPSDRFFAERPEGSVSTLKIQRTQQEDSAVYLCASSGGQHSNQPQHFGDGTRLSIL.

The chain is built from TRBV2 and TRBJ1-6, with no clear D. The CDR3 consists of 16 residues. CDR1 and CDR2 from the germline V gene are SNHLY and FYNNEI. V was clipped by 7 bases and J by 2 bases, with 15 bases between them. The CDR3 protein is CASKRAGGTYNSPLHF. CDR3 nucleotides: TGTGCCAGCAAGCGTGCAGGAGGCACCTATAATTCACCCCTCCACTTT.

This CDR3 is CASSLQNTEAFF. The CDR3 DNA reads as TGTGCCAGCAGTTTACAGAACACTGAAGCTTTCTTT. The rearrangement links TRBV6-4 to TRBJ1-1; D uncertain. CDR3 size: 12 residues. V was cut by 5 bases and J by 1 base, with 5 bases left in between. The V gene's germline CDR1 is MRHNA and CDR2 SNTAGT.

The rearrangement joins TRBV30 to TRBJ1-2; D might be TRBD1 (5 bases). This CDR3 is 13 amino acids long. The V gene's germline CDR1 is GTSNPN and CDR2 SVGIG (reference sequence). V was clipped by 5 bases and J by 5 bases, with 15 bases between them. The CDR3 DNA sequence: TGTGCCTGGCACCGGGGGTCGGGGTATGGCTACACCTTC. This codes for CAWHRGSGYGYTF. The full variable domain, completed using reference TRBV30 and TRBJ1-2, is SQTIHQWPATLVQPVGSPLSLECTVEGTSNPNLYWYRQAAGRGLQLLFYSVGIGQISSEVPQNLSASRPQDRQFILSSKKLLLSDSGFYLCAWHRGSGYGYTFGSGTRLTVV.

This sequence joins TRBV6-5 and TRBJ2-7; TRBD2 matches at 8 bases. J gave up 2 bases and V 6 bases, and 9 bases lay outside the gene matches. The CDR3 extends over 15 amino acids. From germline, CDR1 is MNHEY and CDR2 SVGAGI. As DNA, the CDR3 is TGTGCCAGCAGCCCTGGTGAAGCGGGGGCCTACGAGCAGTACTTC. The encoded protein is CASSPGEAGAYEQYF.

The chain carries TRBV2 and TRBJ1-6, with 11 positions matching TRBD1. Germline V gene sequence: CDR1 SNHLY, CDR2 FYNNEI. V shed 5 bases and J 6 bases; nucleotides not matched to a gene: 3. The CDR3 covers 15 residues. CDR3 in amino acids: CASSRDRGSNSPLHF. For the CDR3, the DNA is TGTGCCAGCAGTCGGGACAGGGGGTCTAATTCACCCCTCCACTTT.

The chain carries TRBV27 and TRBJ2-3, with 15 bases matching TRBD2. In germline, CDR1 is MNHEY, CDR2 SMNVEV (reference sequence). CDR3 length: 18 amino acids. V trimming: 6 bases; J trimming: 0 bases; junction bases outside the gene matches: 7. The CDR3: CASSRGLAGGLSTDTQYF. DNA for the CDR3: TGTGCCAGCAGCCGGGGACTAGCGGGGGGCCTAAGCACAGATACGCAGTATTTT.

The chain combines TRBV6-5 with TRBJ1-1; TRBD1 matches at 8 bases. Germline V gives CDR1 MNHEY, CDR2 SVGAGI. V gave up 6 bases and J gave up 7 bases; unmatched junction bases: 7. The CDR3 runs 13 residues. Written as DNA, the CDR3 is TGTGCCAGCAGCAAGGGACAGGAGTTTGAAGCTTTCTTT. Encoded protein: CASSKGQEFEAFF.